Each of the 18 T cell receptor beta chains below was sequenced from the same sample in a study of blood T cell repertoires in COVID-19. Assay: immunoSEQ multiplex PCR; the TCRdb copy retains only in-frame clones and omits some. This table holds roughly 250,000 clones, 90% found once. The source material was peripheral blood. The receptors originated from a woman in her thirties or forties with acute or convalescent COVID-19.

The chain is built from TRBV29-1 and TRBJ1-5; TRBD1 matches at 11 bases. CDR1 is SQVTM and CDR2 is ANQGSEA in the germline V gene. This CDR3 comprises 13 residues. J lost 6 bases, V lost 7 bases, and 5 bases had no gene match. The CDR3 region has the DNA TGCAGCGCCGGGACAGGGGGTAGTCAGCCCCAGCATTTT. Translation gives CSAGTGGSQPQHF.

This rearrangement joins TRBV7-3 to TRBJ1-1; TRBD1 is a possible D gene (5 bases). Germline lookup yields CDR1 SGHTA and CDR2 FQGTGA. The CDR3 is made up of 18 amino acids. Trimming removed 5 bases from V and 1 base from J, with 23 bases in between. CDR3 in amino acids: CASSPRIRDSPRNTEAFF. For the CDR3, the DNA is TGTGCCAGCAGCCCCAGAATCCGGGACTCACCTAGGAACACTGAAGCTTTCTTT. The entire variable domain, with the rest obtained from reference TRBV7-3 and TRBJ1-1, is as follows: GAGVSQTPSNKVTEKGKYVELRCDPISGHTALYWYRQSLGQGPEFLIYFQGTGAADDSGLPNDRFFAVRPEGSVSTLKIQRTERGDSAVYLCASSPRIRDSPRNTEAFFGQGTRLTVV.

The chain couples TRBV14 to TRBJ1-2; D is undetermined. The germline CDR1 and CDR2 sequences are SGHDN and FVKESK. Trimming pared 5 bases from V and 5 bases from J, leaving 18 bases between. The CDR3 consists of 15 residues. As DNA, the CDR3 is TGTGCCAGCAGCTCAAGGGTGGTAGGAGGTTATGGCTACACCTTC. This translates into CASSSRVVGGYGYTF.

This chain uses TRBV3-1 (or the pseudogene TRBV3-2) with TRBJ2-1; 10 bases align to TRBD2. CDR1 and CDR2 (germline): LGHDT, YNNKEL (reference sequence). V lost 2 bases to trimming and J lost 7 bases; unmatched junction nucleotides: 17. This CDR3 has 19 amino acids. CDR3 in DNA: TGTGCCAGCAGCCAATCGGCGCTAGCGGGGGTGCCGTGGAAAAATGAGCAGTTCTTC. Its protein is CASSQSALAGVPWKNEQFF.

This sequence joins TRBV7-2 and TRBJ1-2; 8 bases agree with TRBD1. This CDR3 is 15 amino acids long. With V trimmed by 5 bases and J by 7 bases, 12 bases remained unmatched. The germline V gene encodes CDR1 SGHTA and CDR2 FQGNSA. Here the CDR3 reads CASSRSETGEGGYTF. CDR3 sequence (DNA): TGTGCCAGCAGCCGGAGTGAGACAGGGGAGGGTGGCTACACCTTC.

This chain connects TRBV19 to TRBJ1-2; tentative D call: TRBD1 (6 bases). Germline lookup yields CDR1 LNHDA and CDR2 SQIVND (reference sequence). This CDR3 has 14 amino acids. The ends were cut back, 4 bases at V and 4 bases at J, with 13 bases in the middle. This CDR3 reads CASSRAGVGYGYTF. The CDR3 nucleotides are TGTGCCAGTAGTAGGGCAGGGGTTGGCTATGGCTACACCTTC.

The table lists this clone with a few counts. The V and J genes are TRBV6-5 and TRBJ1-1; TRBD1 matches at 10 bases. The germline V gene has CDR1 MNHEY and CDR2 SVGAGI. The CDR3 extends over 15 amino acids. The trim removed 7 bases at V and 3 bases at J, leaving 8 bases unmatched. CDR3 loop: CASISWTGGDTEAFF. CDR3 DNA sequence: TGTGCCAGCATATCTTGGACAGGGGGGGACACTGAAGCTTTCTTT.

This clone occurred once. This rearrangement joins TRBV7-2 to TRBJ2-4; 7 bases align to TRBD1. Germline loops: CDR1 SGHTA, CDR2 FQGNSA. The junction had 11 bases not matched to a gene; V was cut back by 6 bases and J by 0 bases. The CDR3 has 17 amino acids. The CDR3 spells CASRLRTGGGAKNIQYF. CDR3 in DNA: TGTGCCAGCAGACTGAGGACAGGCGGAGGAGCCAAAAACATTCAGTACTTC.

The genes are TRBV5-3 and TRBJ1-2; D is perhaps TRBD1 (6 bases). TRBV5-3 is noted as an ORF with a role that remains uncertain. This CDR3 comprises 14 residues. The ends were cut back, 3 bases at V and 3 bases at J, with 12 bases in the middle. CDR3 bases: TGTGCCAGAAGCTCAGAACAGGGCCACTATGGCTACACCTTC. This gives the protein CARSSEQGHYGYTF.

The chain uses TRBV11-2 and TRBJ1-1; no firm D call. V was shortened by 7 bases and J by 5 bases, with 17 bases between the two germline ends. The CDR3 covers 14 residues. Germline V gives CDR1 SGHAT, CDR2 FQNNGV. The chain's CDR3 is CASTPNRGRTEAFF. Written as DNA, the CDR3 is TGTGCCAGCACCCCCAATCGGGGTCGAACTGAAGCTTTCTTT.

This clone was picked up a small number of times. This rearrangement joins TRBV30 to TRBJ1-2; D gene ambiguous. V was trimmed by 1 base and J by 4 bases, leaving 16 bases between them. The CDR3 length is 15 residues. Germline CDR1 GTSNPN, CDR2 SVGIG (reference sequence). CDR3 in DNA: TGTGCCTGGAGTGAGCAAGACTCAAAAGCCTATGGCTACACCTTC. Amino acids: CAWSEQDSKAYGYTF.

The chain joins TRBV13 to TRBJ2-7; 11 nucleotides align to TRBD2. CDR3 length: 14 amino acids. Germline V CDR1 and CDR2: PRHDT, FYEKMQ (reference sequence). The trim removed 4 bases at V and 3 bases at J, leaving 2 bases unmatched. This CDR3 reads CASSSGLAGYEQYV. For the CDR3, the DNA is TGTGCCAGCAGCTCCGGACTAGCGGGCTACGAGCAGTACGTC.

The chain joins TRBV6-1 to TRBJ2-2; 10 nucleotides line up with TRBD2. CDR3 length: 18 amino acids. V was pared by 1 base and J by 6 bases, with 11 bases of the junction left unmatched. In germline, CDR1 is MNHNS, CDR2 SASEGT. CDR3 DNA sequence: TGTGCCAGCAGTGAAGTTTACGGGAGCGGGGGGGCCGCCGGGGAGCTGTTTTTT. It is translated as CASSEVYGSGGAAGELFF.

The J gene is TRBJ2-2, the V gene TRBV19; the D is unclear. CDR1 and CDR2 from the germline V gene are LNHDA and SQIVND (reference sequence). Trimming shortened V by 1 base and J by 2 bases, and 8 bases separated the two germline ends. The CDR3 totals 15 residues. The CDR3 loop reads CASSIVRVNTGELFF. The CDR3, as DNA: TGTGCCAGTAGTATAGTACGGGTAAACACCGGGGAGCTGTTTTTT.

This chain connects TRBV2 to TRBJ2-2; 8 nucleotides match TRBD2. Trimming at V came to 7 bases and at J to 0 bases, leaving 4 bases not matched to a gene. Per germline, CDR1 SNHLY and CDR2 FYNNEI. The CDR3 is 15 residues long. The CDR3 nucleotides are TGTGCCAGCACCCCACTAGCGGCGAACACCGGGGAGCTGTTTTTT. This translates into CASTPLAANTGELFF.

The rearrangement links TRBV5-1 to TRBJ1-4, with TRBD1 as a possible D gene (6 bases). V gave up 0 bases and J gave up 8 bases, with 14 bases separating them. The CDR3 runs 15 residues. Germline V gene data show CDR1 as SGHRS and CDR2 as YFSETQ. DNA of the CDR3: TGCGCCAGCAGCTTGGAACAGGGATGGGGGGAAAAACTGTTTTTT. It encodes CASSLEQGWGEKLFF.

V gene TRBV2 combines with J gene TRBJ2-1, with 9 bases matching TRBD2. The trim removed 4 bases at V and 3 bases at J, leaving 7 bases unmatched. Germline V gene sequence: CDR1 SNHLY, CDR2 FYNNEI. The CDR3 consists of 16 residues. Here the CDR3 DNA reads TGTGCCAGCAGTGTTTCGGCGGGGGGGCGCTACAATGAGCAGTTCTTC. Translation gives CASSVSAGGRYNEQFF.

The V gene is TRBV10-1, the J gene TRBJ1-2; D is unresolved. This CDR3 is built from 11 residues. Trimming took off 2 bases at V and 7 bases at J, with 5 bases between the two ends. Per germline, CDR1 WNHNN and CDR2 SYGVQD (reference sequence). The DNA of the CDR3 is TGCGCCAGCAGTGAGGAGGGTGGCTACACCTTC. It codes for CASSEEGGYTF.